Following are 32 T cell receptor beta chains from one sample sequenced in a study of regulatory T cells in long-lasting Graves disease. Investigators prepared the TCR beta libraries by applying iRepertoire HTBI primers and Arm-PCR of CDR3 regions. TCRdb re-called the multiplex PCR reads through MiXCR, storing one row per CDR3 protein. Among about 240,000 distinct CDR3 sequences listed, just over 20% were seen once. Time point meaning: newly diagnosed GD, antithyroid drugs for less than 3 months. PBMC RNA was the source of the TCR library. The starting material was peripheral blood mononuclear cells (PBMCs), obtained at new diagnosis, from a patient treated with antithyroid drugs. Every receptor here comes from a female donor with Graves disease.

In this sample, this clonotype turned up many times. The chain has TRBV12-3 or TRBV12-4 and TRBJ2-5, with 7 bases fitting TRBD1. Trimming at V came to 6 bases and at J to 2 bases, leaving 3 bases not matched to a gene. The CDR3 runs 13 residues. The CDR3 sequence: CASRGTVQETQYF. DNA of the CDR3: TGTGCCAGCAGGGGGACAGTTCAAGAGACCCAGTACTTC.

This clonotype was detected many times. J is TRBJ1-2 and V is TRBV12-3 or TRBV12-4, with TRBD1 as a possible D gene (5 bases). CDR3 length: 13 residues. V lost 6 bases and J lost 4, with 12 bases in between. DNA of the CDR3: TGTGCCAGCAGCCCGACAGAGATCTATGGCTACACCTTC. Translated, it gives CASSPTEIYGYTF.

In its sample, this clonotype was seen many times. The V and J genes are TRBV12-3 or TRBV12-4 and TRBJ2-1; 7 nucleotides agree with TRBD2. Trimming removed 3 bases from V and 0 bases from J; junction bases left unmatched: 8. This CDR3 is 17 amino acids long. The CDR3 DNA follows: TGTGCCAGCAGTTTCATCCTAGCGGCAACCTCCTACAATGAGCAGTTCTTC. Its protein is CASSFILAATSYNEQFF.

Comments on this clonotype: A clone one base away is much larger, so this may be a read error. V and J are TRBV20-1 and TRBJ2-1, with TRBD2 matching 7 bases. The germline gives CDR1 DFQATT, CDR2 SNEGSKA (reference sequence). The CDR3 is 15 amino acids. CDR3 sequence (DNA): TGCAGTGCTAGGGTAGCGGGTCGGCGTGGGAATGAGCGGTTCTTC. This codes for CSARVAGRRGNERFF.

This rearrangement joins TRBV6-1 to TRBJ2-7; D gene unclear. CDR3 length: 12 residues. Germline V lookup: CDR1 MNHNS, CDR2 SASEGT. The V end lost 6 bases, the J end lost 2 bases, and 8 bases lay between the germline ends. CDR3 residues: CASSRSPYEQYF. CDR3 sequence (DNA): TGTGCCAGCAGCCGATCCCCCTACGAGCAGTACTTC.

Only a few counts were recorded for this clonotype. The chain is built from TRBV7-9 and TRBJ1-4, with no clear D. CDR1 is SEHNR and CDR2 is FQNEAQ in the germline V gene (reference sequence). The CDR3 spans 15 residues. Between the trimmed V and J ends, which lost 0 bases and 4 bases, there was a span of 9 bases. The CDR3 bases are TGTGCCAGCAGCTTAGCCGCGGCGAATAATGAAAAACTGTTTTTT. Protein sequence: CASSLAAANNEKLFF.

This clonotype showed up just a few times. The chain carries TRBV28 and TRBJ2-6; 8 bases line up with TRBD1. CDR1 and CDR2 (germline): MDHEN, SYDVKM. The CDR3 is 15 amino acids. V gave up 6 bases and J gave up 2 bases; unmatched junction bases: 3. In DNA form, the CDR3 reads TGTGCCAGCAGCAGACAGGGGACTGGGGCCAACGTCCTGACTTTC. Translating it yields CASSRQGTGANVLTF.

There are a few counts of this clonotype. The rearrangement uses TRBV6-1 and TRBJ1-1; D gene unclear. CDR1 is MNHNS and CDR2 is SASEGT in the germline V gene. V gave up 6 bases and J gave up 1 base, with 9 bases separating them. CDR3 length: 13 amino acids. The CDR3: CASRKESNTEAFF. CDR3 in DNA: TGTGCCAGCAGGAAGGAATCGAACACTGAAGCTTTCTTT.

As regards this clonotype: A read error may be the cause here, since a much bigger clone is one base away. The gene calls are TRBV14 and TRBJ2-2, with a possible D match to TRBD2 (5 bases). The germline CDR1 and CDR2 sequences are SGHDN and FVKESK. CDR3 length: 13 residues. The CDR3 bases are TGTGCCAGCAGGGTATTGCATGCCGGGGAGCTGGTTTTT. It translates to CASRVLHAGELVF. Variable domain in full (rest from reference TRBV14 and TRBJ2-2): EAGVTQFPSHSVIEKGQTVTLRCDPISGHDNLYWYRRVMGKEIKFLLHFVKESKQDESGMPNNRFLAERTGGTYSTLKVQPAELEDSGVYFCASRVLHAGELVFGEGSRLTVL.

This clonotype occurred a few times. V is TRBV10-2 and J is TRBJ2-3; TRBD2 matches at 14 bases. The germline V gene encodes CDR1 WSHSY and CDR2 SAAADI. The V gene end was trimmed by 5 bases and the J gene end by 6 bases; junction bases not matched to a gene: 4. The length of the CDR3 is 15 residues. CDR3 amino acids: CASSRLAGGSDTQYF. The CDR3, as DNA: TGCGCCAGCAGTCGACTAGCGGGAGGGTCGGATACGCAGTATTTT.

This sequence joins TRBV3-1 and TRBJ2-3; a weak D match, TRBD2 (5 bases). The CDR3 is made up of 15 amino acids. Germline V gene sequence: CDR1 LGHDT, CDR2 YNNKEL (reference sequence). V gave up 4 bases and J gave up 5 bases, with 16 bases separating them. The CDR3 DNA reads as TGTGCCAGCAGCCCCCGGGCCGGGGAACGAGATACGCAGTATTTT. Translated: CASSPRAGERDTQYF.

This clonotype has at least ten counts. V usage is TRBV20-1 and J usage is TRBJ2-4; 8 bases are shared with TRBD2. Germline values: CDR1 DFQATT, CDR2 SNEGSKA (reference sequence). The CDR3 has 17 residues. Losses at the gene ends were 4 bases for V and 2 bases for J; bases not matched to a gene: 13. The CDR3 nucleotides are TGCAGTGCTACTGGACTAGCAGAGTCGGGGTCCAAAAACATTCAGTACTTC. It is translated as CSATGLAESGSKNIQYF.

On this clonotype itself: This is likely an artifact of a read error, given a far larger clone one base away. The chain couples TRBV7-2 to TRBJ2-7, with a weak D call TRBD2 (6 bases). V shed 2 bases and J shed 5 bases, with 22 bases lying between them. The CDR3 sequence is 17 residues long. Germline V gene sequence: CDR1 SGHTA, CDR2 FQGNSA. The CDR3 DNA is TGTGCCAGCAGCTTAAACGCGGGCGCCCGGAGGGCTAACGAGCAGTACTTC. Translating gives CASSLNAGARRANEQYF.

In this sample, this clonotype turned up many times. CDR3 amino acids: CASSNTGQGNYGYTF. The CDR3 nucleotides are TGTGCCAGCAGTAACACGGGACAGGGAAACTATGGCTACACCTTC. V and J are TRBV12-3 or TRBV12-4 and TRBJ1-2, with TRBD1 identical over 9 bases. The CDR3 sequence is 15 residues long. V gave up 5 bases and J gave up 2 bases; unmatched junction bases: 6.

This clonotype came up many times. The chain links TRBV12-3 or TRBV12-4 to TRBJ2-3; perhaps TRBD2 as D (5 bases). Trimming cost V 4 bases and J 5 bases, with 13 bases left between them. The CDR3 runs 14 residues. The CDR3 DNA sequence: TGTGCCAGCAGTTCGGCGACTACTCAAGATACGCAGTATTTT. Its protein is CASSSATTQDTQYF.

Turning to this clonotype: A much bigger clone sits one base away, suggesting this may be a read error. This chain connects TRBV24-1 to TRBJ2-7; D call uncertain. The CDR3 totals 13 residues. V was trimmed by 6 bases and J by 2 bases, leaving 10 bases between them. The germline CDR1 and CDR2 sequences are KGHDR and SFDVKD. The CDR3 coding sequence is TGTGCCACCAGTAGTGGCAGTCCCTACGAGCAGTACTTC. Encoded protein: CATSSGSPYEQYF.

This clonotype was recorded at least ten times. The chain combines TRBV9 with TRBJ2-5, with TRBD2 matching over 7 bases. Germline lookup yields CDR1 SGDLS and CDR2 YYNGEE. This CDR3 comprises 15 residues. Trimming at V came to 0 bases and at J to 3 bases, leaving 5 bases not matched to a gene. Written as DNA, the CDR3 is TGTGCCAGCAGCGTAGCTCCCAGCGGGGAAGAGACCCAGTACTTC. The encoded protein is CASSVAPSGEETQYF.

The rearrangement uses TRBV14 and TRBJ2-7, with D possibly being TRBD1 or TRBD2 (7 bases each). CDR1 is SGHDN and CDR2 is FVKESK in the germline V gene. The CDR3 has 23 residues. The V and J ends lost 1 base and 1 base respectively, with 35 bases between them. CDR3 DNA sequence: TGTGCCAGCAGCCAAGCCCGGGACAGACAACTAAAACCAGCGGGAAGGACATCCTACGAGCAGTACTTC. This encodes CASSQARDRQLKPAGRTSYEQYF.

This clonotype was detected ten times or more. The V and J genes are TRBV6-5 and TRBJ2-3; 9 nucleotides align to TRBD2. This CDR3 is 16 amino acids long. Germline values: CDR1 MNHEY, CDR2 SVGAGI. V shed 2 bases, J shed 2 bases, and the junction held 5 bases outside the gene matches. The CDR3 DNA is TGTGCCAGCAGTTACACTGAGCGGGGGGCCACAGATACGCAGTATTTT. This encodes CASSYTERGATDTQYF.

A note on this clonotype: A much larger clone differs by one base, so this may be a read error. The chain carries TRBV4-3 and TRBJ2-7; TRBD1 might be the D (6 bases). The J call is uncertain, as TRBJ1-2 better fits the DNA end. CDR3 length: 14 amino acids. Germline V gene sequence: CDR1 LGHNA, CDR2 YSLEER. CDR3 in amino acids: CASSLAGQTSDYTF. CDR3 nucleotides: TGCGCCAGCAGCCTCGCCGGACAGACGTCTGACTACACCTTC.

This clonotype has more than one count but fewer than ten. The J gene is TRBJ2-4, the V gene TRBV9; TRBD2 matches at 12 bases. The V gene end was trimmed by 5 bases and the J gene end by 4 bases; junction bases not matched to a gene: 4. CDR1 is SGDLS, CDR2 YYNGEE, per germline. The CDR3 is made up of 15 amino acids. In DNA form, the CDR3 reads TGTGCCAGCAGTGACGGACTAGCGGGAAAAAACATTCAGTACTTC. It codes for CASSDGLAGKNIQYF.

This clonotype showed up just a few times. This chain uses TRBV10-3 with TRBJ1-2; possibly TRBD1 for D (6 bases). CDR1 is ENHRY and CDR2 is SYGVKD in the germline V gene. The CDR3 consists of 16 residues. Trimming stripped 4 bases from V and 6 bases from J, with 21 bases between. The CDR3 region is CAISGSKKEQGDGYTF. CDR3 bases: TGTGCCATCAGTGGTAGTAAAAAAGAACAGGGAGATGGCTACACCTTC.

The sample holds many counts of this clonotype. The chain uses TRBV2 and TRBJ2-6; D unclear. Looked up from germline, CDR1 is SNHLY and CDR2 is FYNNEI. V shed 2 bases and J shed 1 base, with 9 bases lying between them. The CDR3 is made up of 16 amino acids. Here the CDR3 DNA reads TGTGCCAGCAGTGAACCCCGAGGATCTGGGGCCAACGTCCTGACTTTC. Translating it yields CASSEPRGSGANVLTF.

This sequence joins TRBV3-1 and TRBJ1-1; maybe TRBD1 (5 bases). Germline CDR1 and CDR2: LGHDT and YNNKEL (reference sequence). The CDR3 totals 16 residues. V lost 4 bases, J lost 3 bases, and 18 bases lay in between. The CDR3 protein is CASSPLGGRGDTEAFF. In DNA, the CDR3 is TGTGCCAGCAGCCCCTTGGGGGGACGGGGGGACACTGAAGCTTTCTTT.

The CDR3 nucleotides read TGTGCCAGCAGCCCCCTTCTTGTGAGCGGGAGGGTCACAGATACGCAGTATTTT. Amino acids: CASSPLLVSGRVTDTQYF. This rearrangement joins TRBV11-2 to TRBJ2-3, with 10 positions matching TRBD2. The CDR3 consists of 18 residues. V was clipped by 5 bases and J by 2 bases; unmatched bases: 13. The germline gives CDR1 SGHAT, CDR2 FQNNGV.

This clonotype was observed many times. The chain recombines TRBV12-3 or TRBV12-4 with TRBJ2-2; unclear D gene. Trimming took off 0 bases at V and 2 bases at J, with 10 bases between the two ends. This CDR3 contains 16 residues. CDR3 bases: TGTGCCAGCAGTTTAGCTCGCCGATATAACACCGGGGAGCTGTTTTTT. Protein product: CASSLARRYNTGELFF.

This clonotype was picked up many times. The V and J genes are TRBV7-2 and TRBJ1-5; 8 positions agree with TRBD1. This CDR3 comprises 15 residues. The germline V gene encodes CDR1 SGHTA and CDR2 FQGNSA. V gave up 5 bases and J gave up 3 bases; unmatched junction bases: 6. CDR3 amino acids: CASSRWTGTNQPQHF. CDR3 DNA: TGTGCCAGCAGCCGATGGACAGGGACCAATCAGCCCCAGCATTTT.

The rearrangement links TRBV19 to TRBJ2-2, with no clear D. CDR1 LNHDA and CDR2 SQIVND come from the germline V gene (reference sequence). The CDR3 is 13 residues long. Between the trimmed V and J ends, which lost 5 bases and 0 bases, there was a span of 4 bases. The DNA for the CDR3 is TGTGCCAGTAGTTATGCGAACACCGGGGAGCTGTTTTTT. This encodes CASSYANTGELFF.

The chain links TRBV2 to TRBJ2-7; 9 bases agree with TRBD2. CDR1 and CDR2 from the germline V gene are SNHLY and FYNNEI. This CDR3 has 14 amino acids. With V trimmed by 4 bases and J by 2 bases, 3 bases remained unmatched. CDR3 bases: TGTGCCAGCAGTGCGGCGGGAGGGCCCTACGAGCAGTACTTC. It codes for CASSAAGGPYEQYF.

This rearrangement joins TRBV13 to TRBJ2-7; TRBD1 matches at 7 bases. The CDR3 spans 14 residues. The germline V gene encodes CDR1 PRHDT and CDR2 FYEKMQ (reference sequence). After removal of 5 bases from V and 1 base from J, the junction contained 5 bases not matched to a gene. This CDR3 reads CASSRQGHSYEQYF. The CDR3 DNA is TGTGCCAGCAGCCGACAGGGCCATTCCTACGAGCAGTACTTC.

This clonotype was seen many times. J is TRBJ2-1 and V is TRBV27, with 8 bases identical to TRBD2. The V gene's germline CDR1 is MNHEY and CDR2 SMNVEV (reference sequence). The CDR3 consists of 15 residues. J gave up 7 bases and V 5 bases, and 10 bases lay outside the gene matches. The DNA for the CDR3 is TGTGCCAGCAGTAAGCGGGAGATCTCTGGTAATGAGCAGTTCTTC. Its protein product is CASSKREISGNEQFF.

The genes are TRBV6-2 or TRBV6-3 and TRBJ2-5; 15 bases are a match to TRBD2. J lost 7 bases, V lost 6 bases, and 15 bases had no gene match. Germline CDR1 MNHEY, CDR2 SVGEGT. There are 18 residues in the CDR3. CDR3 in DNA: TGTGCCAGCAGAAGGATGACCGGGACTAGCGGGGGGTCCGGGACCCAGTACTTC. Amino acids: CASRRMTGTSGGSGTQYF.